A single TCR beta chain is shown here with its context. The target antigen is unknown. These data belong to a study of blood T cells in healthy people across ages. The use of a sample-barcoded 5' primer and a J-beta primer mix characterized a second PCR of about 7 to 12 cycles. The authors tagged each cDNA molecule using a template-switch adaptor with 12 random nucleotides. Samples each returned at least 3 million CDR3-containing paired-end reads. TCRdb re-called the 5' RACE reads through MiXCR, storing one row per CDR3 protein. In the table there are about 1.4 million distinct CDR3 sequences, around 59% of which are singletons. Whole-study findings and limits: Donor CMV infection status was unknown, possibly confounding age-related changes in expanded clonotypes.

V was clipped by 6 bases and J by 7 bases; unmatched bases: 13. The CDR3 totals 14 residues. In germline, CDR1 is SQVTM, CDR2 ANQGSEA. This TCR was recovered from a man younger than 35 in good health. The sequenced material came from blood. The V gene is TRBV29-1, the J gene TRBJ2-7, with 9 nucleotides matching TRBD1. The CDR3 region is CSVHTGGGTAEQYF. CDR3 sequence (DNA): TGCAGCGTACACACAGGGGGCGGGACGGCTGAGCAGTACTTC.